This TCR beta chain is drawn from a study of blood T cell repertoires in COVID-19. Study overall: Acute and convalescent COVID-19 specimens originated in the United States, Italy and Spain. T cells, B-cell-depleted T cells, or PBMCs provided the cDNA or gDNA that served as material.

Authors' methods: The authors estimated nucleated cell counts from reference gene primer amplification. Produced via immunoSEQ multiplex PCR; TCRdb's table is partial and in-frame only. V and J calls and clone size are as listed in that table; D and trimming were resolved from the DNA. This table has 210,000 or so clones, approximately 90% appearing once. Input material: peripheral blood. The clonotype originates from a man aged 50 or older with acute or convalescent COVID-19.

CDR3 amino acids: CASSSPTGVSTEAFF. CDR3 bases: TGTGCCAGCAGCTCACCTACAGGGGTTAGCACTGAAGCTTTCTTT. The chain combines TRBV5-4 with TRBJ1-1; TRBD1 matches at 7 bases. The junction had 9 bases not matched to a gene; V was cut back by 3 bases and J by 4 bases. The CDR3 runs to 15 residues. In germline, CDR1 is SGHNT, CDR2 YYREEE (reference sequence).